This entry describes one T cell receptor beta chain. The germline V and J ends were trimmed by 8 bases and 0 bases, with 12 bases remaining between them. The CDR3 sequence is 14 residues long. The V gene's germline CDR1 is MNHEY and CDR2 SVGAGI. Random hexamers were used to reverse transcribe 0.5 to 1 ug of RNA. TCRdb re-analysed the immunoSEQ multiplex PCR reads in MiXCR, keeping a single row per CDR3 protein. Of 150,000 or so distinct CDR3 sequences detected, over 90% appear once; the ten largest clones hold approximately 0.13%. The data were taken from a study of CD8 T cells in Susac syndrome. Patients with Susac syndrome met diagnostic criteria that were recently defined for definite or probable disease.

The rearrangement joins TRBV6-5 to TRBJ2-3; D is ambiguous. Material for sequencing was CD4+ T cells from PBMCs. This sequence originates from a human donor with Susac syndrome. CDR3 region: CASHQIGSTDTQYF. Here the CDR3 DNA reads TGTGCCAGCCATCAGATAGGTAGCACAGATACGCAGTATTTT.